A single sample gave rise to the 19 T cell receptor beta chains below, sequenced in a study of T-cell memory formation after mild COVID-19. TCRdb independently ran MiXCR on the 5' RACE reads; one entry per CDR3 protein. The sample yields 250,000 to 300,000 distinct CDR3 sequences, 15% to 20% seen once. Sample: PBMCs or a T cell subset sorted from them (not recorded which). These receptors originate from a man between 18 and 29 years old who had mild COVID-19 (a few samples of this study predate the infection). Cell type and time point are not known.

The table lists this clonotype with many counts. The chain joins TRBV12-3 or TRBV12-4 to TRBJ1-2; tentative D call: TRBD1 (5 bases). The CDR3 length is 11 residues. V gave up 4 bases and J gave up 7 bases, with 7 bases separating them. CDR3 in DNA: TGTGCCAGCAGTTGGGGGGGTGGCTACACCTTC. This encodes CASSWGGGYTF.

This clonotype has only a few counts. V usage is TRBV14 and J usage is TRBJ2-7; D perhaps matches TRBD1 (6 bases). CDR1 and CDR2 (germline): SGHDN, FVKESK. This CDR3 comprises 14 residues. The germline V and J ends were trimmed by 1 base and 6 bases, with 13 bases remaining between them. This CDR3 is CASSQARGWSEQYF. In nucleotides, the CDR3 is TGTGCCAGCAGCCAAGCCAGGGGCTGGTCCGAGCAGTACTTC.

This rearrangement joins TRBV21-1 to TRBJ1-2; the DNA was not used to check the table's D call, TRBD1. TRBV21-1 has pseudogene status. There are 14 residues in the CDR3. The CDR3 loop reads CASSTTGGYYGYTF. Written as DNA, the CDR3 is TGTGCCAGCAGCACGACAGGGGGCTACTATGGCTACACCTTC.

This clonotype has more than one count but fewer than ten. The V gene is TRBV4-3, the J gene TRBJ2-2; no firm D call. V was cut by 5 bases and J by 6 bases, with 16 bases left in between. The length of the CDR3 is 15 residues. Germline CDR1 and CDR2: LGHNA and YSLEER. DNA for the CDR3: TGCGCCAGCAGCTCCCATTTTGGTGGCTCCGGGGAGCTGTTTTTT. It yields the protein CASSSHFGGSGELFF.

The J gene is TRBJ1-2, the V gene TRBV7-9; D remains ambiguous. V was trimmed by 4 bases and J by 6 bases, leaving 9 bases between them. CDR3 length equals 12 residues. Germline V gives CDR1 SEHNR, CDR2 FQNEAQ (reference sequence). The CDR3 is CASSSGWDGYTF. DNA for the CDR3: TGTGCCAGCAGCTCGGGTTGGGATGGCTACACCTTC.

This chain connects TRBV4-1 to TRBJ1-1; no reliable D call. The germline gives CDR1 MGHRA, CDR2 YSYEKL. Deletions cut 4 bases from V and 4 bases from J, with 13 bases between. This CDR3 contains 14 residues. The chain's CDR3 is CASSPPSGSTEAFF. The CDR3 DNA sequence: TGCGCCAGCAGCCCGCCTTCCGGATCCACTGAAGCTTTCTTT.

The chain combines TRBV15 with TRBJ2-7; TRBD1 matches 9 bases. This CDR3 comprises 15 residues. CDR1 and CDR2 (germline): LNHNV, YYDKDF (reference sequence). J was trimmed by 3 bases and V by 3 bases; bases with no gene match: 6. The CDR3 protein is CATSRGQGSLYEQYV. The CDR3, as DNA: TGTGCCACCAGCAGGGGACAGGGAAGTCTCTACGAGCAGTACGTC.

V is TRBV5-5 and J is TRBJ2-2, with D tentatively TRBD1 (6 bases). The CDR3 has 16 residues. CDR1 SGHKS and CDR2 YYEKEE come from the germline V gene (reference sequence). Trimming removed 3 bases at V and 2 bases at J, with 14 bases between. This chain's CDR3 is CASSSFLDSNTGELFF. DNA of the CDR3: TGTGCCAGCAGCTCGTTTTTGGACAGTAACACCGGGGAGCTGTTTTTT. Filled out from reference TRBV5-5 and TRBJ2-2, the complete variable domain reads DAGVTQSPTHLIKTRGQQVTLRCSPISGHKSVSWYQQVLGQGPQFIFQYYEKEERGRGNFPDRFSARQFPNYSSELNVNALLLGDSALYLCASSSFLDSNTGELFFGEGSRLTVL.

This clonotype was recorded a few times. V is TRBV4-1 and J is TRBJ2-5; D perhaps matches TRBD2 (5 bases). The V end lost 0 bases, the J end lost 4 bases, and 15 bases lay between the germline ends. In germline, CDR1 is MGHRA, CDR2 YSYEKL. The CDR3 is made up of 16 amino acids. This chain's CDR3 is CASSQERAGDRETQYF. The CDR3 DNA is TGCGCCAGCAGCCAAGAGAGGGCAGGTGATCGAGAGACCCAGTACTTC.

The V gene is TRBV4-1, the J gene TRBJ2-3, with TRBD2 matching over 10 bases. The CDR3 consists of 16 residues. V was clipped by 5 bases and J by 1 base; unmatched bases: 6. CDR1 and CDR2 from the germline V gene are MGHRA and YSYEKL. This CDR3 reads CASSALAGVGTDTQYF. DNA of the CDR3: TGCGCCAGCAGCGCCCTAGCGGGGGTGGGCACAGATACGCAGTATTTT.

This clonotype was picked up a small number of times. This sequence joins TRBV6-2 or TRBV6-3 and TRBJ2-3; 7 bases match TRBD1. Germline V gene data show CDR1 as MNHEY and CDR2 as SVGEGT. V was pared by 7 bases and J by 2 bases, with 9 bases of the junction left unmatched. This CDR3 region has 15 residues. DNA for the CDR3: TGTGCCAGCATTCCAGGGGGACAGTTCACAGATACGCAGTATTTT. Translation gives CASIPGGQFTDTQYF.

In this sample, this clonotype turned up a few times. The rearrangement joins TRBV11-2 to TRBJ2-3; D not resolved. Looked up from germline, CDR1 is SGHAT and CDR2 is FQNNGV. Trimming took off 3 bases at V and 2 bases at J, with 9 bases between the two ends. The CDR3 runs to 14 residues. This CDR3 reads CASSLRSYTDTQYF. CDR3 in DNA: TGTGCCAGCAGCTTGAGATCCTACACAGATACGCAGTATTTT.

The J gene is TRBJ2-1, the V gene TRBV12-3 or TRBV12-4; 10 bases agree with TRBD1. V lost 6 bases, J lost 4 bases, and 9 bases stayed unmatched. The CDR3 consists of 16 residues. CDR3 bases: TGTGCCAGCAGAACCGGGACAGGGGCCTTGTACAATGAGCAGTTCTTC. Translation gives CASRTGTGALYNEQFF.

This chain joins TRBV10-3 and TRBJ2-7; TRBD1 aligns across 7 bases. The CDR3 totals 13 residues. Germline assignment: CDR1 ENHRY and CDR2 SYGVKD. V shed 4 bases, J shed 5 bases, and the junction held 5 bases outside the gene matches. The CDR3 bases are TGTGCCATCAGTGGACAGGGCGCCGACGAGCAGTACTTC. Translation: CAISGQGADEQYF.

The chain joins TRBV2 to TRBJ1-4; TRBD1 might be the D (6 bases). The ends were cut back, 5 bases at V and 5 bases at J, with 12 bases in the middle. This CDR3 region has 14 residues. Per the germline V gene, CDR1 is SNHLY and CDR2 is FYNNEI. The CDR3 reads CASSYTDRNEKLFF. CDR3 in DNA: TGTGCCAGCAGTTACACGGACAGAAATGAAAAACTGTTTTTT.

The chain uses TRBV20-1 and TRBJ1-2; TRBD1 is a possible D gene (5 bases). V was pared by 0 bases and J by 4 bases, with 9 bases between. The CDR3 covers 13 residues. Germline CDR1 is DFQATT and CDR2 is SNEGSKA (reference sequence). CDR3 amino acids: CSARDYRLYGYTF. The DNA for the CDR3 is TGCAGTGCTAGAGATTACAGGCTCTATGGCTACACCTTC.

The J gene is TRBJ2-7, the V gene TRBV7-9; D not resolved. CDR1 and CDR2 from the germline V gene are SEHNR and FQNEAQ (reference sequence). There are 14 residues in the CDR3. Trimming took off 1 base at V and 2 bases at J, with 9 bases between the two ends. In DNA, the CDR3 is TGTGCCAGCAGCTTAGAGGGTAGGGCCTACGAGCAGTACTTC. As protein: CASSLEGRAYEQYF. The entire variable domain, with the rest obtained from reference TRBV7-9 and TRBJ2-7, is as follows: DTGVSQNPRHKITKRGQNVTFRCDPISEHNRLYWYRQTLGQGPEFLTYFQNEAQLEKSRLLSDRFSAERPKGSFSTLEIQRTEQGDSAMYLCASSLEGRAYEQYFGPGTRLTVT.

This clonotype showed up just a few times. The chain links TRBV4-3 to TRBJ2-5; D perhaps matches TRBD2 (6 bases). Germline-derived CDR1 and CDR2 are LGHNA and YSLEER. The CDR3 covers 15 residues. V was pared by 1 base and J by 2 bases, with 11 bases between. Here the CDR3 reads CASSQVLAGQETQYF. The DNA for the CDR3 is TGCGCCAGCAGCCAAGTTCTGGCGGGGCAAGAGACCCAGTACTTC.

This clonotype was detected only a few times. The CDR3 region has the DNA TGCGCCAGCAGCCCTTCCCGCGGTATCTATGGCTACACCTTC. This encodes CASSPSRGIYGYTF. The chain is built from TRBV4-3 and TRBJ1-2, with D unclear. CDR1 is LGHNA, CDR2 YSLEER, per germline. The CDR3 covers 14 residues. V was cut by 4 bases and J by 4 bases, with 13 bases left in between.